The T cell receptor beta chain under discussion was sequenced for a study of CD8 T cells in ankylosing spondylitis. This clonotype was found a few times. At one boundary the junction diverges from the germline segment, which might be a read error. Germline CDR1 and CDR2: DFQATT and SNEGSKA (reference sequence). The CDR3 totals 17 residues. TCRdb re-called the 5' RACE reads through MiXCR, storing one row per CDR3 protein. The sample holds some 130,000 distinct CDR3 sequences; 7% to 10% are singletons and the top ten take 6% to 8%. The sample consisted of synovial fluid, either unsorted or a sorted T cell fraction (not recorded which). The receptor was isolated from a male donor with ankylosing spondylitis. The genes are TRBV20-1 and TRBJ2-3, with 11 positions matching TRBD2. The CDR3 DNA is TGCTGTGCTAGAGATCCTAGCGGGAGGATTGGCACAGATACGCAGTATTTT. Its protein product is CCARDPSGRIGTDTQYF.